This TCR beta chain is drawn from a study of blood T cell repertoires in COVID-19 (TCRdb year 2020). At the level of the whole study: Collaborator samples came from the United States, Italy and Spain and covered acute and convalescent phases of COVID-19. The repertoires were made available in a free public database intended to serve as a resource for research on the immune response to SARS-CoV-2. Subjects who had been exposed to COVID-19, were actively infected with it, or had recovered from it provided the deeply sampled blood TCRbeta repertoires that made up the dataset. Where HLA class I and class II types were available, the types were taken from metadata supplied by the sample provider, not from assay-based typing. The material from the prospective study consisted of cDNA or gDNA derived from T cells, B-cell-depleted T cells, or PBMCs. Samples came from the ongoing ImmuneRACE study (first 160 participants) plus 1,254 subjects from 6 global collaborators. A de-identified subject ID, COVID-19 status, age in years and sex were almost always included in the sample metadata.

About this clone itself: What antigen it recognizes has not been identified. Base qualities were left out, and no much larger clone turns up one base away.

The immunoSEQ Assay, a bias-controlled multiplex PCR, was used to amplify TCRbeta CDR3 regions from genomic DNA. For the original study's pipeline: The number of nucleated cells in each sample was estimated from the amplification of reference gene primers within the assay. Sequence reads were collapsed and filtered to measure the absolute abundance of every unique TCRbeta CDR3 rearrangement. For each sample, productive Simpson clonality was calculated as the square root of Simpson's diversity index across productive rearrangements. This is the immuneACCESS table as TCRdb keeps it, with only in-frame sequences that have V and J called. A part of the clones is gone; compared with another copy, unresolved V genes explain less than half, and the rest is unexplained. V, J and clone size are taken as reported in that table, and D and trimming were inferred from the DNA itself. The table for this sample lists just over 300,000 clones; about nine tenths of them were counted only once. The ten largest clones add up to 3.5% to 4.5% of the sample.

Findings and caveats that apply to the study as a whole: The amount of clinical and demographic metadata varied by source and participant and was provided uncurated.

Participants in the prospective study were aged 18 to 89 years, lived in about two dozen United States geographic areas, and enrolled through a virtual design. Cohort assignment in the prospective study relied on participant-reported clinical history from a screening survey and a study questionnaire. Recovered participants in ImmuneRACE Cohort 3 were defined as having two consecutive negative NP/OP PCR tests, clearance from a healthcare professional, or resolution of symptoms. In the prospective study, mobile phlebotomists collected whole blood, serum and a nasopharyngeal or oropharyngeal swab from each participant. Additional blood draws and questionnaires over an approximately 2-month period could optionally be provided by prospective study participants. Blood samples from the prospective study were shipped frozen or at room temperature prior to DNA extraction. The receptor was derived from a man aged 30 to 39 who had recovered from COVID-19. The specimen sequenced was PBMCs or T cells enriched from blood (not recorded which).

The CDR3 sequence is CASSLVWGLNSGNTIYF. Read as DNA, the sequence is TGTGCCAGCAGCTTAGTTTGGGGGCTCAACTCTGGAAACACCATATATTTT. The chain employs TRBV3-1 (or the pseudogene TRBV3-2) and TRBJ1-3; tentative D gene TRBD1, with 6 bases matching. The germline V gene (reference sequence) provides CDR1 LGHDT and CDR2 YNNKEL. V drops 5 bases and J drops 0 bases, leaving 17 bases in between. The CDR3 runs 17 residues from the cysteine to the phenylalanine. Solely the CDR3 DNA is kept, with 51 bases framed from the first base.